Shown below are 18 T cell receptor beta chains from a single sample sequenced in a study of OX40 agonist ivuxolimab in advanced cancers. Generated by immunoSEQ multiplex PCR, the TCRdb table keeps only in-frame clones and is missing some. The sample consists of about 120,000 clones, 85% to 90% of them appearing once. The material sequenced was CD4+ or CD8+ T cells sorted from blood, taken in a trial of the OX40 agonist ivuxolimab. The source of these receptors is an adult with an advanced solid tumor such as melanoma, head and neck, liver or kidney cancer.

As for this clone: Other DNA sequences of this sample code for an identical CDR3. This chain joins TRBV30 and TRBJ1-2; unclear D gene. Germline assignment: CDR1 GTSNPN and CDR2 SVGIG (reference sequence). The CDR3 length is 12 residues. V lost 2 bases and J lost 4, with 8 bases in between. CDR3 coding DNA: TGTGCCTGGAGTCGGGGTGGCTATGGCTACACCTTC. The encoded protein is CAWSRGGYGYTF.

The chain recombines TRBV11-2 with TRBJ2-1; D remains ambiguous. Between the trimmed V and J ends, which lost 6 bases and 4 bases, there was a span of 7 bases. Germline loops: CDR1 SGHAT, CDR2 FQNNGV. CDR3 size: 12 residues. CDR3 sequence: CASRSTYNEQFF. CDR3 bases: TGTGCCAGCAGGAGCACGTACAATGAGCAGTTCTTC.

The chain employs TRBV30 and TRBJ2-2, with D possibly TRBD2 on 5 matching bases. The germline V and J ends were trimmed by 2 bases and 1 base, with 5 bases remaining between them. The germline CDR1 and CDR2 sequences are GTSNPN and SVGIG (reference sequence). CDR3 length: 13 amino acids. CDR3 in DNA: TGTGCCTGGAGTCGGGGGAACACCGGGGAGCTGTTTTTT. Encoded protein: CAWSRGNTGELFF.

V usage is TRBV7-8 and J usage is TRBJ2-5; D tentatively fits TRBD1 or TRBD2 (5 bases each). The V end lost 8 bases, the J end lost 4 bases, and 11 bases lay between the germline ends. The CDR3 is made up of 12 amino acids. CDR1 is SGHVS, CDR2 FQNEAQ, per germline. The CDR3 spells CASGAGTETQYF. In DNA, the CDR3 is TGTGCCAGCGGCGCAGGGACAGAGACCCAGTACTTC.

The rearrangement joins TRBV6-5 to TRBJ2-7; D is unresolved. Germline V gene sequence: CDR1 MNHEY, CDR2 SVGAGI. The CDR3 contains 14 residues. Deletions cut 5 bases from V and 0 bases from J, with 11 bases between. CDR3 region: CASSAQASSYEQYF. CDR3 in DNA: TGTGCCAGCAGTGCGCAGGCGAGCTCCTACGAGCAGTACTTC.

This clone was seen just once. The chain recombines TRBV5-5 with TRBJ1-1; perhaps TRBD1 as D (5 bases). Trimming stripped 1 base from V and 4 bases from J, with 20 bases between. The CDR3 runs 17 residues. From germline, CDR1 is SGHKS and CDR2 YYEKEE (reference sequence). CDR3 in amino acids: CASSLMGVGRSATEAFF. The CDR3 DNA reads TGTGCCAGCAGCTTGATGGGGGTAGGTCGAAGTGCCACTGAAGCTTTCTTT.

The J gene is TRBJ2-5, the V gene TRBV2; D not certain. The CDR3 length is 13 residues. V dropped 4 bases and J dropped 4 bases, with 10 bases sitting between them. Germline V gene lookup returns CDR1 SNHLY and CDR2 FYNNEI. DNA for the CDR3: TGTGCCAGCAGTGCCGTCCCCCCAGAGACCCAGTACTTC. Amino acids: CASSAVPPETQYF.

V is TRBV6-5 and J is TRBJ2-3; tentatively, D is TRBD2 (5 bases). Trimming shortened V by 0 bases and J by 4 bases, and 11 bases separated the two germline ends. The length of the CDR3 is 15 residues. The germline CDR1 and CDR2 sequences are MNHEY and SVGAGI. The CDR3 DNA follows: TGTGCCAGCAGTTACTCGAGGGTTACAGCAGATACGCAGTATTTT. As protein: CASSYSRVTADTQYF.

V is TRBV6-4 and J is TRBJ2-1, with 11 bases identical to TRBD2. The CDR3 is 17 residues long. Germline V gives CDR1 MRHNA, CDR2 SNTAGT. V was pared by 0 bases and J by 9 bases, with 10 bases of the junction left unmatched. In DNA, the CDR3 is TGTGCCAGCAGTGACTCGGGGCGACTAGCGGGGATAGGTGAGCAGTTCTTC. It specifies CASSDSGRLAGIGEQFF.

V is TRBV6-5 and J is TRBJ2-3, with D unresolved. Germline V gene sequence: CDR1 MNHEY, CDR2 SVGAGI. V was pared by 3 bases and J by 3 bases, with 7 bases between. The CDR3 runs 13 residues. The CDR3 nucleotides read TGTGCCAGCAGTTATGAAGTAACAGATACGCAGTATTTT. Protein: CASSYEVTDTQYF.

DNA of the CDR3: TGTGCCAGCAGCTCTTTCGCGGGGGGCTTCTACGAGCAGTACTTC. Protein sequence: CASSSFAGGFYEQYF. The chain has TRBV11-2 and TRBJ2-7, with 8 bases identical to TRBD2. The CDR3 totals 15 residues. With V trimmed by 4 bases and J by 3 bases, 8 bases remained unmatched. Germline CDR1 reads SGHAT; CDR2 reads FQNNGV.

The chain uses TRBV7-2 and TRBJ1-1; 10 bases are a match to TRBD1. The CDR3 covers 14 residues. Trimming removed 5 bases from V and 6 bases from J; junction bases left unmatched: 6. Germline CDR1 is SGHTA and CDR2 is FQGNSA. The CDR3 is CASSPTGTGAEAFF. The CDR3 bases are TGTGCCAGCAGCCCAACCGGGACAGGGGCTGAAGCTTTCTTT.

This chain links TRBV6-6 with TRBJ1-1; D not certain. V lost 5 bases to trimming and J lost 3 bases, with 13 bases between them. The CDR3 length is 14 residues. Germline V CDR1 and CDR2: MNHNY, SVGAGI (reference sequence). The CDR3 DNA follows: TGTGCCAGCAGTCCTTTTCCGGGATACACTGAAGCTTTCTTT. This translates into CASSPFPGYTEAFF.

This clone is a singleton in its sample. The chain combines TRBV6-5 with TRBJ1-2; D is perhaps TRBD1 (5 bases). The germline V and J ends were trimmed by 0 bases and 4 bases, with 12 bases remaining between them. The CDR3 contains 15 residues. The germline V gene encodes CDR1 MNHEY and CDR2 SVGAGI. The CDR3 is CASSYSTSGLYGYTF. In DNA form, the CDR3 reads TGTGCCAGCAGTTACTCAACTTCAGGGCTCTATGGCTACACCTTC.

The V call is TRBV15, the J call TRBJ2-3; the D is unclear. Germline V gene data show CDR1 as LNHNV and CDR2 as YYDKDF (reference sequence). The CDR3 consists of 14 residues. Trimming removed 3 bases at V and 6 bases at J, with 13 bases between. This chain's CDR3 is CATSRDAVGDTQYF. CDR3 DNA: TGTGCCACCAGCAGGGATGCGGTGGGCGATACGCAGTATTTT.

The CDR3 DNA reads as TGTGCCAGCAGCCCCCCAGGGAGTCGCAATCAGCCCCAGCATTTT. It specifies CASSPPGSRNQPQHF. V is TRBV19 and J is TRBJ1-5; D is perhaps TRBD1 (5 bases). CDR1 is LNHDA, CDR2 SQIVND, per germline (reference sequence). The CDR3 has 15 residues. V lost 9 bases and J lost 2, with 17 bases in between.

This clone occurred once. The chain is built from TRBV28 and TRBJ2-5; tentative D call: TRBD2 (6 bases). Near its end, the DNA agrees better with TRBJ2-4, so the J call may be wrong. The CDR3 spans 14 residues. Germline CDR1 MDHEN, CDR2 SYDVKM. CDR3 residues: CASSSAGGRDIQYF. In DNA, the CDR3 is TGTGCCAGCAGTTCGGCAGGAGGGAGAGACATTCAGTACTTC.

The chain carries TRBV4-3 and TRBJ2-7; 7 positions match TRBD2. The CDR3 spans 15 residues. The V gene's germline CDR1 is LGHNA and CDR2 YSLEER. The V and J ends lost 1 base and 2 bases, in that order; junction bases with no gene match: 5. The CDR3 here is CASSQVVGGTYEQYF. CDR3 sequence (DNA): TGCGCCAGCAGCCAAGTAGTGGGGGGGACCTACGAGCAGTACTTC.